Reported below is one TCR beta chain. The antigen is unknown. CD4+ T cells from unexposed donors were obtained before the COVID-19 pandemic (2011-2018). Isolation of CD4+ T cells took place after about 9 days in culture. PBMCs were plated at two million per well in IL-2-containing medium. Sequencing was performed with immunoSEQ multiplex PCR; in TCRdb, only in-frame clones are kept and a portion is missing. The data contain 15,000 to 20,000 clones, 70% to 80% of them singletons. The data were taken from a study of CD4 T cells in relation to SARS-CoV-2 and coronaviruses. Whole-study findings and limits: No donor gave both pre-pandemic and post-infection samples.

The CDR3 extends over 14 amino acids. Germline CDR1 SGHAT, CDR2 FQNNGV. Trimming cost V 5 bases and J 5 bases, with 15 bases left between them. The genes are TRBV11-2 and TRBJ2-5, with D unresolved. This receptor was obtained from a human donor in good health. The sequencing input was CD4+ T cells from PBMCs, cultured in vitro. In DNA, the CDR3 is TGTGCCAGCAGCCCACGTTCCGCCGGGGAGACCCAGTACTTC. Encoded protein: CASSPRSAGETQYF.